The 2 T cell receptor beta chains reported below all come from one sample, sequenced in a study of blood T cell repertoires in COVID-19 (dated by TCRdb to between 2020 and 2021). Library preparation used the immunoSEQ multiplex PCR assay. TCRdb's version of the immuneACCESS table is confined to in-frame rearrangements and falls short of the full clone set. An unresolved V gene accounts for under half of the shortfall where checked; the remainder is of unknown origin. The sample table holds some 240,000 clones, of which around 83% were seen once. In total, the top ten clones hold roughly 8.7% of the sample. Sequencing used peripheral blood. The receptors shown here come from a man between 45 and 60 years old with active or convalescent COVID-19.

V and J are TRBV19 and TRBJ1-5; D unresolved. Trimming removed 5 bases from V and 5 bases from J, with 10 bases in between. This CDR3 spans 13 amino acids. Germline CDR1 LNHDA, CDR2 SQIVND (reference sequence). The CDR3 loop reads CASSYRGYQPQHF. In DNA, the CDR3 is TGTGCCAGTAGTTATCGAGGTTATCAGCCCCAGCATTTT.

V is TRBV29-1 and J is TRBJ2-3; 9 bases map to TRBD1. The germline V gene encodes CDR1 SQVTM and CDR2 ANQGSEA. The CDR3 consists of 16 residues. J was trimmed by 0 bases and V by 4 bases; bases with no gene match: 8. CDR3 coding DNA: TGCAGCGTTGGACCGACAGGGGGTTCTAGCACAGATACGCAGTATTTT. Residues: CSVGPTGGSSTDTQYF.